These T cell receptor beta chains were read from a single sample in a study of cytomegalovirus exposure and HLA in healthy donors. TCRdb's table, derived via immunoSEQ multiplex PCR, lists solely in-frame clones and lacks some. The profile shows 150,000 or so clones, almost 80% of them singletons. The specimen was PBMCs. These receptor sequences come from a man aged 18 to 30 in good health and CMV-seropositive. Each CDR3 is given with its conserved first and last residue. The D gene is left open where the match is weak. Clone size is shown for a subset of rows, as once, few, many or a class of expanded clone.

j_gene: TRBJ2-7
v_gene: TRBV6-5
d_gene: -
abundance: -
CDR3aa: CASTLTQGTYEQYF
CDR3nt: TGTGCCAGCACTCTTACCCAGGGGACCTACGAGCAGTACTTC

j_gene: TRBJ1-4
v_gene: TRBV11-2
d_gene: TRBD1
abundance: -
CDR3aa: CASSPGTGGTWRELFF
CDR3nt: TGTGCCAGCAGCCCCGGGACAGGGGGCACTTGGCGGGAACTGTTTTTT

j_gene: TRBJ1-4
v_gene: TRBV4-1
d_gene: -
abundance: -
CDR3aa: CASSQGVDFGRNWVEKLFF
CDR3nt: TGCGCCAGCAGCCAAGGGGTCGACTTCGGTAGGAATTGGGTTGAAAAACTGTTTTTT

j_gene: TRBJ1-1
v_gene: TRBV13
d_gene: -
abundance: once
CDR3aa: CASRKLQGIYTEAFF
CDR3nt: TGTGCCAGCAGAAAACTACAGGGAATTTACACTGAAGCTTTCTTT

j_gene: TRBJ1-3
v_gene: TRBV6-5
d_gene: -
abundance: -
CDR3aa: CASSEQQGGNTIYF
CDR3nt: TGTGCCAGCAGTGAGCAACAGGGAGGGAACACCATATATTTT

j_gene: TRBJ2-3
v_gene: TRBV6-4
d_gene: -
abundance: -
CDR3aa: CASSERDTDTQYF
CDR3nt: TGTGCCAGCAGTGAGCGGGACACAGATACGCAGTATTTT

j_gene: TRBJ2-1
v_gene: TRBV11-2
d_gene: -
abundance: -
CDR3aa: CASSFSLLEQFF
CDR3nt: TGTGCCAGCAGCTTTAGTTTGCTTGAGCAGTTCTTC

j_gene: TRBJ2-7
v_gene: TRBV4-1
d_gene: TRBD2
abundance: -
CDR3aa: CASSQGSGYSYEQYF
CDR3nt: TGCGCCAGCAGCCAAGGTAGCGGGTACTCCTACGAGCAGTACTTC

j_gene: TRBJ2-1
v_gene: TRBV9
d_gene: TRBD1
abundance: once
CDR3aa: CASSVAGGNEQFF
CDR3nt: TGTGCCAGCAGCGTAGCAGGGGGAAATGAGCAGTTCTTC

j_gene: TRBJ1-1
v_gene: TRBV21-1
d_gene: -
abundance: -
CDR3aa: CASSKAGQGCTEAFF
CDR3nt: TGTGCCAGCAGCAAAGCGGGACAGGGGTGCACTGAAGCTTTCTTT

j_gene: TRBJ2-1
v_gene: TRBV10-2
d_gene: TRBD2
abundance: -
CDR3aa: CASSRLAGNWWDNEQFF
CDR3nt: TGCGCCAGCAGTAGACTAGCGGGAAATTGGTGGGACAATGAGCAGTTCTTC

j_gene: TRBJ2-3
v_gene: TRBV9
d_gene: -
abundance: -
CDR3aa: CASSVALSGGGTDTQYF
CDR3nt: TGTGCCAGCAGCGTAGCCTTAAGTGGGGGCGGCACAGATACGCAGTATTTT

j_gene: TRBJ2-1
v_gene: TRBV7-2
d_gene: -
abundance: -
CDR3aa: CASSLLGADPNNEQFF
CDR3nt: TGTGCCAGCAGCTTATTGGGAGCGGACCCCAACAATGAGCAGTTCTTC

j_gene: TRBJ1-2
v_gene: TRBV28
d_gene: -
abundance: -
CDR3aa: CASTVRVNYGYTF
CDR3nt: TGTGCCAGCACCGTCAGGGTTAACTATGGCTACACCTTC

j_gene: TRBJ1-2
v_gene: TRBV2
d_gene: TRBD1
abundance: -
CDR3aa: CAREPDQGAGGYTF
CDR3nt: TGTGCCAGGGAGCCTGACCAGGGGGCGGGAGGCTACACCTTC